The 7 T cell receptor beta chains given below trace back to one sample, sequenced in a study of blood T cell repertoires in COVID-19. Libraries were prepared by immunoSEQ multiplex PCR; TCRdb keeps only in-frame clonotypes and omits some of them. The profile shows 75,000 to 95,000 clones, roughly 91% of them singletons. The material sequenced was peripheral blood. All receptors derive from a human donor in a cohort sampled during active COVID-19.

The gene calls are TRBV11-2 and TRBJ2-1; a possible D gene is TRBD1 (5 bases). V was cut by 4 bases and J by 9 bases, with 25 bases left in between. The germline gives CDR1 SGHAT, CDR2 FQNNGV. The CDR3 covers 17 residues. CDR3 loop: CASSSLERGSNKAEQFF. The CDR3, as DNA: TGTGCCAGCAGCTCCCTTGAAAGGGGCAGTAATAAGGCTGAGCAGTTCTTC.

This chain uses TRBV28 with TRBJ2-3, with D possibly TRBD1 on 5 matching bases. This CDR3 is 13 amino acids long. CDR1 is MDHEN, CDR2 SYDVKM, per germline. The V end was cut by 8 bases, the J end by 3 bases, with 12 bases between. The CDR3 loop reads CASGDSTTDTQYF. For the CDR3, the DNA is TGTGCCAGCGGCGACAGCACAACAGATACGCAGTATTTT.

In this sample, this clone turned up once. The gene calls are TRBV20-1 and TRBJ2-1; unclear D gene. Germline V gene sequence: CDR1 DFQATT, CDR2 SNEGSKA (reference sequence). V was cut by 2 bases and J by 7 bases, with 3 bases left in between. CDR3 length equals 10 residues. CDR3 bases: TGCAGTGCTAGACTGAATGAGCAGTTCTTC. As protein: CSARLNEQFF.

This chain joins TRBV6-6 and TRBJ1-3; D possibly corresponds to TRBD1 (6 bases). The CDR3 length is 16 residues. Trimming left V 4 bases short and J 0 bases short, with 13 bases between. Germline V lookup: CDR1 MNHNY, CDR2 SVGAGI (reference sequence). In nucleotides, the CDR3 is TGTGCCAGCAGTTCTTGGGGACAACTCTCTGGAAACACCATATATTTT. Protein: CASSSWGQLSGNTIYF.

This chain links TRBV3-1 (or the pseudogene TRBV3-2) with TRBJ2-7; 8 bases line up with TRBD1. CDR1 LGHDT and CDR2 YNNKEL come from the germline V gene (reference sequence). The CDR3 is 15 amino acids. After removal of 4 bases from V and 4 bases from J, the junction contained 9 bases not matched to a gene. The CDR3 spells CASSPRQGWDYEQYF. CDR3 in DNA: TGTGCCAGCAGCCCCCGACAGGGGTGGGATTACGAGCAGTACTTC.

The chain employs TRBV6-4 and TRBJ2-1, with TRBD2 matching over 12 bases. The CDR3 is 15 amino acids. The ends lost 7 bases at V and 6 bases at J; junction bases unmatched: 7. Germline CDR1 MRHNA, CDR2 SNTAGT. CDR3 sequence reads: CASTTSGGPGNEQFF. The CDR3 nucleotides are TGTGCCAGCACTACTAGCGGGGGGCCTGGCAATGAGCAGTTCTTC.

The chain couples TRBV14 to TRBJ2-1; no clear D. CDR1 is SGHDN and CDR2 is FVKESK in the germline V gene. The CDR3 sequence is 15 residues long. The V and J ends lost 2 bases and 0 bases respectively, with 8 bases between them. In DNA, the CDR3 is TGTGCCAGCAGCCAACCCGCCGGCTCCTACAATGAGCAGTTCTTC. Encoded protein: CASSQPAGSYNEQFF.